This is a list of T cell receptor beta chains from one sample in a study of blood T cell repertoires in COVID-19. Profiled with immunoSEQ multiplex PCR; TCRdb holds only in-frame clones, not every one. The table records 150,000 to 200,000 clones, more than 60% of them present only once. Sequencing was done on a sample of peripheral blood. These receptor sequences come from a man in his fifties who had recovered from COVID-19. Both conserved end residues are part of each CDR3. The D gene is left open where the match is weak. Expanded clones are given a class, and other clones once, few, many or no size at all.

size	V	D	J	CDR3	DNA
NA	TRBV10-3	TRBD2	TRBJ2-2	CAISETSGSFDTGELFF	TGTGCCATCAGTGAGACTAGCGGGAGTTTCGATACCGGGGAGCTGTTTTTT
few	TRBV4-1	NA	TRBJ1-1	CASSETNRERPTEAFF	TGCGCCAGCAGCGAGACGAACAGGGAGCGCCCCACTGAAGCTTTCTTT
NA	TRBV5-4	NA	TRBJ2-1	CASSLAGHQSYNEQFF	TGTGCCAGCAGCTTGGCAGGGCACCAGTCCTACAATGAGCAGTTCTTC
once	TRBV11-3	NA	TRBJ1-4	CASSLSLEETNEKLFF	TGTGCCAGCAGCTTAAGCCTCGAAGAAACTAATGAAAAACTGTTTTTT
once	TRBV6-5	TRBD1	TRBJ1-1	CASSTMDRVRTEAFF	TGTGCCAGCAGTACTATGGACAGGGTAAGGACTGAAGCTTTCTTT
NA	TRBV28	NA	TRBJ1-4	CASSFWGGLNEKLFF	TGTGCCAGCAGTTTTTGGGGGGGCCTTAATGAAAAACTGTTTTTT
NA	TRBV9	TRBD1	TRBJ1-6	CASSVGYRGESPLHF	TGTGCCAGCAGCGTAGGATACAGGGGTGAGTCACCCCTCCACTTT
NA	TRBV6-5	NA	TRBJ1-2	CASSYYGRGYGYTF	TGTGCCAGCAGTTACTACGGGCGGGGCTATGGCTACACCTTC
few	TRBV7-3	TRBD2	TRBJ2-1	CASSPTSGRAHEQFF	TGTGCCAGCAGCCCCACTAGCGGGAGGGCCCATGAGCAGTTCTTC
NA	TRBV30	NA	TRBJ1-2	CAWSPGGIDYGYTF	TGTGCCTGGAGTCCCGGGGGGATCGACTATGGCTACACCTTC
NA	TRBV6-6	TRBD1	TRBJ1-5	CASSHGQGGQPQHF	TGTGCCAGCAGCCACGGACAGGGCGGTCAGCCCCAGCATTTT
once	TRBV7-3	TRBD2	TRBJ2-3	CASSWGLAGEYTDTQYF	TGTGCCAGCAGCTGGGGACTAGCGGGAGAGTACACAGATACGCAGTATTTT
NA	TRBV7-9	TRBD2	TRBJ2-1	CASSLAFSGLGEQFF	TGTGCCAGCAGCTTAGCTTTTAGCGGGTTGGGTGAGCAGTTCTTC
once	TRBV5-1	TRBD1	TRBJ1-2	CASSYTGDYGYTF	TGCGCCAGCAGCTACACAGGGGACTATGGCTACACCTTC
NA	TRBV2	NA	TRBJ1-2	CASSESSYYGYTF	TGTGCCAGCAGTGAATCTTCGTATTATGGCTACACCTTC
NA	TRBV29-1	NA	TRBJ1-1	CSVERGEEAFF	TGCAGCGTTGAACGGGGGGAGGAAGCTTTCTTT
NA	TRBV4-2	TRBD2	TRBJ2-5	CASSQPGTSGRAGETQYF	TGTGCCAGCAGCCAACCCGGGACTAGCGGGAGGGCGGGTGAGACCCAGTACTTC
NA	TRBV24-1	TRBD2	TRBJ2-3	CATSDRTSGSLDTQYF	TGTGCCACCAGTGACCGGACTAGCGGGAGTTTAGATACGCAGTATTTT
NA	TRBV28	NA	TRBJ2-4	CASSLWSVLAKNIQYF	TGTGCCAGCAGTTTATGGAGTGTTCTAGCCAAAAACATTCAGTACTTC
once	TRBV19	NA	TRBJ1-1	CASSTGWGETEAFF	TGTGCCAGTAGTACCGGATGGGGGGAGACTGAAGCTTTCTTT
NA	TRBV7-9	TRBD1	TRBJ1-4	CASSPEGAVEKLFF	TGTGCCAGCAGTCCTGAGGGGGCTGTGGAAAAACTGTTTTTT
NA	TRBV28	NA	TRBJ1-4	CATQDSLGEKLFF	TGTGCCACCCAGGACAGTCTCGGCGAAAAACTGTTTTTT
NA	TRBV25-1	TRBD2	TRBJ2-1	CASSEWAGGSYNEQFF	TGTGCCAGCAGTGAATGGGCGGGAGGATCCTACAATGAGCAGTTCTTC
NA	TRBV11-2	NA	TRBJ1-2	CASSFAGNYTF	TGTGCCAGCAGCTTCGCAGGGAACTACACCTTC
NA	TRBV29-1	NA	TRBJ1-2	CSLQSNYGYTF	TGCAGCCTTCAGTCTAACTATGGCTACACCTTC
NA	TRBV5-4	NA	TRBJ1-2	CASSLDSDGYTF	TGTGCCAGCAGCTTGGATAGCGATGGCTACACCTTC
NA	TRBV7-2	NA	TRBJ2-1	CASSLVGTYNEQFF	TGTGCCAGCAGCTTAGTCGGGACATACAATGAGCAGTTCTTC
NA	TRBV29-1	NA	TRBJ1-4	CSVEVSGVNEKLFF	TGCAGCGTTGAAGTTTCGGGGGTCAATGAAAAACTGTTTTTT